This T cell receptor beta chain derives from a study of T cell repertoires in cytomegalovirus infection. Study details: Based on public TCR beta signatures, there were indications of CMV infection and of a matching HLA type.

This CDR3 spans 16 amino acids. CDR1 and CDR2 from the germline V gene are MNHEY and SVGAGI. V lost 5 bases to trimming and J lost 2 bases; unmatched junction nucleotides: 7. The sample holds many counts of this clonotype. What it binds is not known. Whole-study results and caveats: HLA-C-restricted CMV-specific TCR beta clonotypes prevailed in the ex vivo response.

MiXCR, applied by TCRdb to the reads, yields one record per CDR3 protein. The table includes roughly 500,000 distinct CDR3 sequences, more than 15% detected once. This receptor was identified in a human donor in good health (CMV status not recorded). Some clones in this sample may be carry-over from other donors' samples. The sequenced sample consisted of CD8+ T cells from PBMCs. The chain has TRBV6-5 and TRBJ1-1; 11 bases fit TRBD1. CDR3: CASSGDRGSANTEAFF. CDR3 DNA: TGTGCCAGCAGTGGGGACAGGGGGTCCGCAAACACTGAAGCTTTCTTT.